This T cell receptor (beta chain) was documented in a study of T cell responses to AZD1222 COVID-19 vaccine. Whole-study results and caveats: The study found vaccine-associated CD4 TCRs spanning spike, dominant at 160-218 and 743-854.

This clone has a single count. Its matching antigen is unknown. Germline values: CDR1 MRHNA, CDR2 SNTAGT. V lost 6 bases and J lost 1; bases outside the gene matches: 16. The CDR3 is made up of 19 amino acids. Profiled with immunoSEQ multiplex PCR; TCRdb holds only in-frame clones, not every one. The profile shows 100,000 to 150,000 clones, roughly 93% of them singletons. Pooling of second doses given at about 4 or about 12 weeks was done. V gene TRBV6-4 combines with J gene TRBJ2-4; TRBD2 matches 9 bases. This receptor was identified in an adult who received the AZD1222 COVID-19 vaccine. The sequencing here drew on peripheral blood, taken 28 days after the second AZD1222 dose. CDR3 DNA sequence: TGTGCCAGCAGAGAAGGACTAGCGCGGGCGGAAGGGGCCAAAAACATTCAGTACTTC. Encoded protein: CASREGLARAEGAKNIQYF.